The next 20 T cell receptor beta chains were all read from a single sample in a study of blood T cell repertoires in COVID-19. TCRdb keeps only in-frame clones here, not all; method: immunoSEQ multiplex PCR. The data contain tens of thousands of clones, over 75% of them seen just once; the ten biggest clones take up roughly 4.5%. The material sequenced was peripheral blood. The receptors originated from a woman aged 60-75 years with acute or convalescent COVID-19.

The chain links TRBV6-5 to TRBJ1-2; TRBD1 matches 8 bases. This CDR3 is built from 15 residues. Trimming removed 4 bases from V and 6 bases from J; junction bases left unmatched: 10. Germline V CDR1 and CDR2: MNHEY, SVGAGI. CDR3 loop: CASSSKGRGHNGYTF. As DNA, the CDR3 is TGTGCCAGCAGTTCCAAGGGCAGGGGGCATAATGGCTACACCTTC.

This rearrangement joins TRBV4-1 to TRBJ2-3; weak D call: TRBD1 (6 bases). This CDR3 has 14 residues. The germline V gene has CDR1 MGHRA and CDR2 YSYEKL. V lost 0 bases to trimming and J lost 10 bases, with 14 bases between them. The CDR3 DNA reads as TGCGCCAGCAGCCAAGATCGGACAGATCAGGCGCAGTATTTT. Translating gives CASSQDRTDQAQYF.

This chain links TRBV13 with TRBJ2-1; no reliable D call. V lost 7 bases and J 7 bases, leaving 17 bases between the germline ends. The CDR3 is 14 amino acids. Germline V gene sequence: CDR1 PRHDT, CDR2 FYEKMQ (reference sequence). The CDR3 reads CASNYNGEWNEQFF. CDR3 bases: TGTGCCAGCAATTACAATGGAGAATGGAATGAGCAGTTCTTC.

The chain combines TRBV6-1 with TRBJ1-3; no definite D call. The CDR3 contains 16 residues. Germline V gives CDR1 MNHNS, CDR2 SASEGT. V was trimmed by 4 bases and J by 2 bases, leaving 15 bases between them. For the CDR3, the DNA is TGTGCCAGCAGTGCCAGTTCTGGGCGGGCTGGAAACACCATATATTTT. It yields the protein CASSASSGRAGNTIYF.

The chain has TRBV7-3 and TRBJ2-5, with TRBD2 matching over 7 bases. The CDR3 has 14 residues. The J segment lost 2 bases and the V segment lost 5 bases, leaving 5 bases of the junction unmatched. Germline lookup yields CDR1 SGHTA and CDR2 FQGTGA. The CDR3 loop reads CASSQTGGQETQYF. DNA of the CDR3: TGTGCCAGCAGCCAGACGGGGGGACAAGAGACCCAGTACTTC.

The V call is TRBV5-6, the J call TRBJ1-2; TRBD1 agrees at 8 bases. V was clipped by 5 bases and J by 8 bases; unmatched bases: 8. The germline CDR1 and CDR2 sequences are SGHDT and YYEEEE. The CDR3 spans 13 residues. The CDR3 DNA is TGTGCCAGCAGAACGGACAGGGCGGGCGGCTACACCTTC. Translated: CASRTDRAGGYTF.

The CDR3 here is CASSRLDTGELFF. The CDR3 DNA sequence: TGTGCCAGCAGTAGACTGGACACCGGGGAGCTGTTTTTT. V is TRBV3-1 (or the pseudogene TRBV3-2) and J is TRBJ2-2; D is ambiguous. There are 13 residues in the CDR3. V lost 6 bases and J 3 bases, leaving 8 bases between the germline ends. CDR1 is LGHDT and CDR2 is YNNKEL in the germline V gene (reference sequence).

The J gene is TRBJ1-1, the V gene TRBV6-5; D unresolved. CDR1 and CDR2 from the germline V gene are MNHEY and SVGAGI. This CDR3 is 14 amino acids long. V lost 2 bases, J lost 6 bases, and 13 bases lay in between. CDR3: CASSYNGGASEAFF. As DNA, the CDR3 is TGTGCCAGCAGTTACAATGGAGGCGCGTCTGAAGCTTTCTTT.

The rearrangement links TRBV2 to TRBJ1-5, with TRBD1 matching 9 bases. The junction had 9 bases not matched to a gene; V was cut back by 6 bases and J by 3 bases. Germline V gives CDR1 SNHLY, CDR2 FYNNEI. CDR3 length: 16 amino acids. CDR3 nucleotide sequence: TGTGCCAGCAGGGAACAGGGGGCTGGTCTCAATCAGCCCCAGCATTTT. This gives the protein CASREQGAGLNQPQHF.

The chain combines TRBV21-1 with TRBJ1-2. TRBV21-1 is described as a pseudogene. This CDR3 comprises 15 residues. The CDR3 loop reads CASSTERGAGYGYTF. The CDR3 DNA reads TGTGCCAGCAGCACAGAACGGGGGGCGGGCTATGGCTACACCTTC.

For the CDR3, the DNA is TGTGCCAGCAAGGGGAGCAATCAGCCCCAGCATTTT. It translates to CASKGSNQPQHF. The genes are TRBV12-3 or TRBV12-4 and TRBJ1-5; D perhaps matches TRBD1 (5 bases). CDR3 length: 12 amino acids. The V and J ends lost 7 bases and 1 base respectively, with 5 bases between them.

CDR3 coding DNA: TGTGCCAGCAGTGCCGGGACTAGCGGGAGGCCCGGTGTTCAGTACTTC. This translates into CASSAGTSGRPGVQYF. This sequence joins TRBV6-1 and TRBJ2-4, with TRBD2 matching over 15 bases. With V trimmed by 4 bases and J by 11 bases, 9 bases remained unmatched. The germline gives CDR1 MNHNS, CDR2 SASEGT. The CDR3 loop spans 16 amino acids.

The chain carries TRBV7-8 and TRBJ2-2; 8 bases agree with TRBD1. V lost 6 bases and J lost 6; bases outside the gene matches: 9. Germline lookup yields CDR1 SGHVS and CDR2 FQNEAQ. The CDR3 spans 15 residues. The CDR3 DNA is TGTGCCAGCAGGCCACAGGGGGAGTTGGCCGGGGAGCTGTTTTTT. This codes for CASRPQGELAGELFF.

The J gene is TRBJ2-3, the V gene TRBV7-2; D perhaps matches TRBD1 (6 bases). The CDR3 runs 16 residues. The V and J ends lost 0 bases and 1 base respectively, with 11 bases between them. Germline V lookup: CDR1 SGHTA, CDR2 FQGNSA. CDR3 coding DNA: TGTGCCAGCAGCTTAGCAGGGACAAGCCGCACAGATACGCAGTATTTT. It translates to CASSLAGTSRTDTQYF.

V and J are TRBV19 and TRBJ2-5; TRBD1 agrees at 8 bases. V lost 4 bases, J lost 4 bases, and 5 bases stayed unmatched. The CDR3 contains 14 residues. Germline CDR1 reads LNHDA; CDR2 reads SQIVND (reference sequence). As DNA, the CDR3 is TGTGCCAGTAGTACCGGACAGGGTGGAGAGACCCAGTACTTC. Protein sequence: CASSTGQGGETQYF.

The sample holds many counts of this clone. CDR3 amino acids: CATSRGRQGPYNEQFF. The CDR3 nucleotides are TGTGCCACCAGCAGGGGGAGACAGGGCCCCTACAATGAGCAGTTCTTC. The chain uses TRBV15 and TRBJ2-1, with 7 nucleotides matching TRBD1. This CDR3 contains 16 residues. J gave up 2 bases and V 3 bases, and 7 bases lay outside the gene matches. Per germline, CDR1 LNHNV and CDR2 YYDKDF (reference sequence).

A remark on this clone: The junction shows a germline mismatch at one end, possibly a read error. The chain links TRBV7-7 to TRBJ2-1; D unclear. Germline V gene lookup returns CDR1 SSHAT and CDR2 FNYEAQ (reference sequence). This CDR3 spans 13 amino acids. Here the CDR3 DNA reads TGTGCTAGCAGCTTATCTCGTACGCGGGAGCAGTTCTTC. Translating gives CASSLSRTREQFF.

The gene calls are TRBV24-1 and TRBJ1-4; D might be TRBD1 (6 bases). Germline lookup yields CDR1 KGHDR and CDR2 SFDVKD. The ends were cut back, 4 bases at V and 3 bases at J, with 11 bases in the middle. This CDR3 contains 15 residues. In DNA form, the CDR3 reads TGTGCCACCAGTGACGCGACAGGAGCTAATGAAAAACTGTTTTTT. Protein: CATSDATGANEKLFF.

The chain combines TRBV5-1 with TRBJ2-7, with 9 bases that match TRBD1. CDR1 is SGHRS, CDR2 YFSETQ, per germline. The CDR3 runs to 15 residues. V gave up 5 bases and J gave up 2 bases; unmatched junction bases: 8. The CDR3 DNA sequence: TGCGCCAGCAGTCCCCGGACAGGGGTCCCCTACGAGCAGTACTTC. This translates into CASSPRTGVPYEQYF.

CDR3 region: CASSIGTVTTEAFF. CDR3 DNA: TGTGCCAGTAGTATCGGGACAGTGACCACTGAAGCTTTCTTT. This rearrangement joins TRBV19 to TRBJ1-1; 7 bases line up with TRBD1. The CDR3 has 14 amino acids. Germline-derived CDR1 and CDR2 are LNHDA and SQIVND (reference sequence). J gave up 4 bases and V 3 bases, and 5 bases lay outside the gene matches.